The sequence of this T cell receptor (beta chain) was determined in a study of blood T cell repertoires in COVID-19. In the source study's methods: Reference gene primer amplification gave nucleated cell count estimates. TCRdb's table, derived via immunoSEQ multiplex PCR, lists solely in-frame clones and lacks some. The D gene and trimming were derived from the DNA, and the V and J assignments and clone size from that table. The sample has about 210,000 clones, approximately 84% seen once; the top ten hold approximately 8%. Germline CDR1 is SEHNR and CDR2 is FQNEAQ (reference sequence). V was trimmed by 2 bases and J by 0 bases, leaving 11 bases between them. This CDR3 contains 15 residues.

The chain recombines TRBV7-9 with TRBJ2-7; D possibly corresponds to TRBD1 (6 bases). Specimen: peripheral blood. This clonotype was sampled from a woman in her forties or fifties with active or convalescent COVID-19. This chain's CDR3 is CASSLLGTLSYEQYF. DNA for the CDR3: TGTGCCAGCAGCTTACTCGGGACACTCTCCTACGAGCAGTACTTC.